These T cell receptor beta chains were read from a single sample in a study of blood T cell repertoires in COVID-19. Sequencing was performed with immunoSEQ multiplex PCR; in TCRdb, only in-frame clones are kept and a portion is missing. The repertoire holds roughly 180,000 clones, about 85% seen once, with under 7% in the top ten. The sample consisted of peripheral blood. All receptors come from a woman between 50 and 59 years old with COVID-19, enrolled during active disease. The CDR3 runs from the conserved cysteine through the conserved F or W. Each record gives: V gene, D gene, J gene, clone size, CDR3 DNA, CDR3 protein. A D gene is named only where the DNA matches it firmly. Expanded clones are given a class, and other clones once, few, many or no size at all.

v_gene: TRBV18
d_gene: NA
j_gene: TRBJ1-2
abundance: NA
CDR3nt: TGTGCCAGCTCACCAGGCAGGGAAGTCTATGGCTACACCTTC
CDR3aa: CASSPGREVYGYTF

v_gene: TRBV19
d_gene: TRBD1
j_gene: TRBJ2-6
abundance: NA
CDR3nt: TGTGCCAGTAGTATCGGACAGGGGCTATCTGGGGCCAACGTCCTGACTTTC
CDR3aa: CASSIGQGLSGANVLTF

v_gene: TRBV3-1/TRBV3-2
d_gene: TRBD1
j_gene: TRBJ1-3
abundance: NA
CDR3nt: TGTGCCAGCAGTAGGACAGGGAGCTATACCATATATTTT
CDR3aa: CASSRTGSYTIYF

v_gene: TRBV20-1
d_gene: TRBD2
j_gene: TRBJ2-7
abundance: NA
CDR3nt: TGCAGTGCTAGTTCGTGGGGACTACCCAGCTCCTACGAGCAGTACTTC
CDR3aa: CSASSWGLPSSYEQYF

v_gene: TRBV5-1
d_gene: TRBD1
j_gene: TRBJ2-1
abundance: NA
CDR3nt: TGCGCCAGCACCATGCATTGGGACAGGGATTACAATGAGCAGTTCTTC
CDR3aa: CASTMHWDRDYNEQFF

v_gene: TRBV10-3
d_gene: TRBD1
j_gene: TRBJ2-7
abundance: NA
CDR3nt: TGTGCCATCAGTTACGACAGGGCGACCGAGCAGTACTTC
CDR3aa: CAISYDRATEQYF

v_gene: TRBV6-2/TRBV6-3
d_gene: NA
j_gene: TRBJ1-5
abundance: few
CDR3nt: TGTGCCAGCAGTTACTCGAAAGCCGGCGGGGTCTATAGCAATCAGCCCCAGCATTTT
CDR3aa: CASSYSKAGGVYSNQPQHF

v_gene: TRBV4-1
d_gene: TRBD2
j_gene: TRBJ2-7
abundance: NA
CDR3nt: TGCGCCAGCAGCCTCGTGGGACTAGCCGAGCAGTACTTC
CDR3aa: CASSLVGLAEQYF

v_gene: TRBV5-1
d_gene: NA
j_gene: TRBJ1-3
abundance: NA
CDR3nt: TGCGCCAGCAGTGAAACAGGTTTCTCTGGAAACACCATATATTTT
CDR3aa: CASSETGFSGNTIYF

v_gene: TRBV5-1
d_gene: TRBD2
j_gene: TRBJ2-3
abundance: NA
CDR3nt: TGCGCCAGCATGCCTAGCGGGCAGAGCACAGATACGCAGTATTTT
CDR3aa: CASMPSGQSTDTQYF

v_gene: TRBV13
d_gene: NA
j_gene: TRBJ1-4
abundance: once
CDR3nt: TGTGCCAGCAGCTTAGGATCCGGGTTGGGAAAACTGTTTTTT
CDR3aa: CASSLGSGLGKLFF

v_gene: TRBV11-3
d_gene: NA
j_gene: TRBJ1-1
abundance: once
CDR3nt: TGTGCCAGCAGCTTCCGGGACAATACTGAAGCTTTCTTT
CDR3aa: CASSFRDNTEAFF

v_gene: TRBV13
d_gene: TRBD2
j_gene: TRBJ2-3
abundance: NA
CDR3nt: TGTGCCAGCAGCCGGACTAGCGGGGGAGGCACAGATACGCAGTATTTT
CDR3aa: CASSRTSGGGTDTQYF

v_gene: TRBV3-1/TRBV3-2
d_gene: NA
j_gene: TRBJ2-3
abundance: NA
CDR3nt: TGTGCCAGCAGAGACAGGTCGGGGAAGCCGGCGCAGTATTTT
CDR3aa: CASRDRSGKPAQYF

v_gene: TRBV24-1
d_gene: TRBD2
j_gene: TRBJ2-1
abundance: few
CDR3nt: TGTGCCACGGCGCTAGCGGGGGGAAATGAGCAGTTCTTC
CDR3aa: CATALAGGNEQFF

v_gene: TRBV27
d_gene: TRBD1
j_gene: TRBJ2-7
abundance: NA
CDR3nt: TGTGCCAGCAGTTTAGGGACAGGGAGGATGGACGAGCAGTACTTC
CDR3aa: CASSLGTGRMDEQYF

v_gene: TRBV25-1
d_gene: NA
j_gene: TRBJ1-4
abundance: NA
CDR3nt: TGTGCCAGCAGTGATACAGGGCCTAATGAAAAACTGTTTTTT
CDR3aa: CASSDTGPNEKLFF

v_gene: TRBV4-1
d_gene: NA
j_gene: TRBJ1-2
abundance: NA
CDR3nt: TGCGCCAGCAGCCAAGTGGGGGGTTGGCAGGAGAACTATGGCTACACCTTC
CDR3aa: CASSQVGGWQENYGYTF

v_gene: TRBV7-3
d_gene: TRBD2
j_gene: TRBJ2-5
abundance: NA
CDR3nt: TGTGCCAGCAGTTCCGGGACTAGCAGACAAGAGACCCAGTACTTC
CDR3aa: CASSSGTSRQETQYF

v_gene: TRBV11-3
d_gene: TRBD1
j_gene: TRBJ1-1
abundance: NA
CDR3nt: TGTGCCAGCAGCTTAGGAGTGCAGGGGGTAGGCGCTGAAGCTTTCTTT
CDR3aa: CASSLGVQGVGAEAFF

v_gene: TRBV2
d_gene: NA
j_gene: TRBJ1-4
abundance: NA
CDR3nt: TGTGCCAGCAGTAAATCCCTGAATGAAAAACTGTTTTTT
CDR3aa: CASSKSLNEKLFF

v_gene: TRBV3-1/TRBV3-2
d_gene: TRBD1
j_gene: TRBJ2-5
abundance: few
CDR3nt: TGTGCCAGCAGCCAAAGTGTGGGACAGGGATTGGAGACCCAGTACTTC
CDR3aa: CASSQSVGQGLETQYF

v_gene: TRBV11-3
d_gene: NA
j_gene: TRBJ2-7
abundance: NA
CDR3nt: TGTGCCAGCAGCTTAAGCGCGCACTACGAGCAGTACTTC
CDR3aa: CASSLSAHYEQYF

v_gene: TRBV5-5
d_gene: NA
j_gene: TRBJ2-5
abundance: NA
CDR3nt: TGTGCCAGCAGCTCGCGGACACGGCTTGGCGAGACCCAGTACTTC
CDR3aa: CASSSRTRLGETQYF

v_gene: TRBV7-2
d_gene: NA
j_gene: TRBJ2-5
abundance: NA
CDR3nt: TGTGCCAGCAGCCCGTACCAAGAGACCCAGTACTTC
CDR3aa: CASSPYQETQYF

v_gene: TRBV3-1/TRBV3-2
d_gene: NA
j_gene: TRBJ1-6
abundance: NA
CDR3nt: TGTGCCAGCAGCCAAAAGGGAGTTTCACCCCTCCACTTT
CDR3aa: CASSQKGVSPLHF

v_gene: TRBV11-2
d_gene: NA
j_gene: TRBJ2-3
abundance: NA
CDR3nt: TGTGCCAGCAGCTTAGAGCCGCAGGTTGTTACAGATACGCAGTATTTT
CDR3aa: CASSLEPQVVTDTQYF

v_gene: TRBV7-9
d_gene: TRBD1
j_gene: TRBJ1-2
abundance: NA
CDR3nt: TGTGCCAGCACCCCTTCCGACAGGGCCCTGAGGGGCTACACCTTC
CDR3aa: CASTPSDRALRGYTF

v_gene: TRBV12-3/TRBV12-4
d_gene: NA
j_gene: TRBJ1-1
abundance: NA
CDR3nt: TGTGCCAGCAGGCGGGCAGGAAACACTGAAGCTTTCTTT
CDR3aa: CASRRAGNTEAFF

v_gene: TRBV9
d_gene: NA
j_gene: TRBJ1-2
abundance: once
CDR3nt: TGTGCCAGCAGCTCTAAGGGGGTCCCCTATGGCTACACCTTC
CDR3aa: CASSSKGVPYGYTF

v_gene: TRBV7-3
d_gene: NA
j_gene: TRBJ2-2
abundance: NA
CDR3nt: TGTGCCAGCAGCCCCGCCCAGGGGAACACCGGGGAGCTGTTTTTT
CDR3aa: CASSPAQGNTGELFF

v_gene: TRBV9
d_gene: TRBD1
j_gene: TRBJ2-3
abundance: NA
CDR3nt: TGTGCCAGCAACCCAGGGGGTGACACAGATACGCAGTATTTT
CDR3aa: CASNPGGDTDTQYF

v_gene: TRBV29-1
d_gene: NA
j_gene: TRBJ2-5
abundance: NA
CDR3nt: TGCAGCGTTGAACCACTCCAAGAGACCCAGTACTTC
CDR3aa: CSVEPLQETQYF

v_gene: TRBV4-3
d_gene: NA
j_gene: TRBJ1-4
abundance: NA
CDR3nt: TGCGCCAGCAGCCAAGATCCGGGGAAGAGGGAAAAACTGTTTTTT
CDR3aa: CASSQDPGKREKLFF

v_gene: TRBV18
d_gene: NA
j_gene: TRBJ1-2
abundance: NA
CDR3nt: TGTGCCAGCTCACCACCACCCCCGAGGCACTATGGCTACACCTTC
CDR3aa: CASSPPPPRHYGYTF

v_gene: TRBV28
d_gene: NA
j_gene: TRBJ2-3
abundance: once
CDR3nt: TGTGCCAGCACGGAGACTAGTACTACGCAGTATTTT
CDR3aa: CASTETSTTQYF

v_gene: TRBV19
d_gene: TRBD1
j_gene: TRBJ1-5
abundance: NA
CDR3nt: TGTGCCAGTAGTATGTCGGGACAGAATAGCAATCAGCCCCAGCATTTT
CDR3aa: CASSMSGQNSNQPQHF

v_gene: TRBV28
d_gene: TRBD1
j_gene: TRBJ1-1
abundance: NA
CDR3nt: TGTGCCAGCAGTTTAGGAACAGGGGGAACTGAAGCTTTCTTT
CDR3aa: CASSLGTGGTEAFF